The 20 T cell receptor beta chains given below trace back to one sample, sequenced in a study of cytomegalovirus exposure and HLA in healthy donors. This PCR relied on a set of 60 Vbeta primers and 13 Jbeta primers. Here immunoSEQ multiplex PCR was the method, and the copy in TCRdb shows in-frame clones only, minus some. The data contain some 180,000 clones, 73% of them seen just once; the ten biggest clones take up approximately 5.1%. Source material: PBMCs. Every receptor here comes from a woman aged 18-29 years in good health and CMV-seropositive.

CDR3 bases: TGTGCCAGCAGCGCCGGGACAGGGGTCGAGCAGTACTTC. Amino acids: CASSAGTGVEQYF. The rearrangement links TRBV9 to TRBJ2-7, with 10 bases aligning to TRBD1. There are 13 residues in the CDR3. Trimming cost V 3 bases and J 6 bases; bases outside gene matches: 3. Looked up from germline, CDR1 is SGDLS and CDR2 is YYNGEE.

This chain connects TRBV19 to TRBJ1-3, with a tentative D call TRBD1 (6 bases). Germline loops: CDR1 LNHDA, CDR2 SQIVND (reference sequence). Between the trimmed V and J ends, which lost 0 bases and 4 bases, there was a span of 10 bases. This CDR3 contains 15 residues. The CDR3 nucleotides are TGTGCCAGTAGTATAGATGGGACAATCGGAAACACCATATATTTT. Its protein is CASSIDGTIGNTIYF.

This clone was counted only a few times. The chain couples TRBV5-6 to TRBJ1-1; 8 bases align to TRBD1. The germline gives CDR1 SGHDT, CDR2 YYEEEE. The V and J ends lost 3 bases and 1 base, in that order; junction bases with no gene match: 5. The CDR3 has 15 residues. The CDR3 loop reads CASSSRGTGNTEAFF. CDR3 in DNA: TGTGCCAGCAGCTCGCGAGGGACAGGGAACACTGAAGCTTTCTTT.

J is TRBJ2-5 and V is TRBV2; the D gene is possibly TRBD2 (5 bases). This CDR3 is built from 15 residues. Trimming cost V 0 bases and J 1 base, with 9 bases left between them. CDR1 and CDR2 from the germline V gene are SNHLY and FYNNEI. The CDR3 is CASSEAVGVQETQYF. The CDR3 nucleotides read TGTGCCAGCAGTGAAGCGGTCGGGGTCCAAGAGACCCAGTACTTC.

The chain uses TRBV27 and TRBJ2-2; D ambiguous. Germline assignment: CDR1 MNHEY and CDR2 SMNVEV (reference sequence). This CDR3 spans 13 amino acids. Between the trimmed V and J ends, which lost 7 bases and 1 base, there was a span of 7 bases. The CDR3 sequence: CASTPENTGELFF. The CDR3 DNA is TGTGCCAGCACGCCAGAGAACACCGGGGAGCTGTTTTTT.

This clone has a single count. The V call is TRBV5-4, the J call TRBJ1-4; D ambiguous. The V gene lost 0 bases and the J gene lost 8 bases, with 11 bases spanning the gap. Germline CDR1 and CDR2: SGHNT and YYREEE (reference sequence). The CDR3 runs to 14 residues. This chain's CDR3 is CASSLELLGEKLFF. As DNA, the CDR3 is TGTGCCAGCAGCTTGGAGCTTCTCGGGGAAAAACTGTTTTTT. Variable domain in full (rest from reference TRBV5-4 and TRBJ1-4): ETGVTQSPTHLIKTRGQQVTLRCSSQSGHNTVSWYQQALGQGPQFIFQYYREEENGRGNFPPRFSGLQFPNYSSELNVNALELDDSALYLCASSLELLGEKLFFGSGTQLSVL.

The chain uses TRBV19 and TRBJ2-2, with no clear D. The V and J ends lost 5 bases and 0 bases respectively, with 16 bases between them. Germline V lookup: CDR1 LNHDA, CDR2 SQIVND (reference sequence). The CDR3 consists of 17 residues. The CDR3 is CASSLRPGLANTGELFF. The CDR3 DNA is TGTGCCAGTAGTCTCCGTCCGGGTTTAGCGAACACCGGGGAGCTGTTTTTT.

There are a few counts of this clone. The rearrangement uses TRBV7-9 and TRBJ1-6; 9 nucleotides match TRBD1. This CDR3 is 17 amino acids long. Per germline, CDR1 SEHNR and CDR2 FQNEAQ (reference sequence). J lost 2 bases, V lost 1 base, and 3 bases had no gene match. CDR3 region: CASSLVGDRAYNSPLHF. The CDR3 DNA follows: TGTGCCAGCAGCTTAGTGGGGGACAGGGCCTATAATTCACCCCTCCACTTT.

The chain recombines TRBV2 with TRBJ1-5, with 9 bases identical to TRBD1. CDR1 SNHLY and CDR2 FYNNEI come from the germline V gene. V shed 4 bases, J shed 2 bases, and the junction held 9 bases outside the gene matches. The CDR3 totals 17 residues. Here the CDR3 DNA reads TGTGCCAGCAGTGGGGGACAGGGTTTTGAGGGCAATCAGCCCCAGCATTTT. Protein sequence: CASSGGQGFEGNQPQHF.

The V call is TRBV27, the J call TRBJ1-2, with TRBD1 matching 8 bases. J gave up 8 bases and V 5 bases, and 13 bases lay outside the gene matches. This CDR3 region has 15 residues. Looked up from germline, CDR1 is MNHEY and CDR2 is SMNVEV (reference sequence). As DNA, the CDR3 is TGTGCCAGCAGTCTAAATTACAGGGGGGAAAGGGGCTACACCTTC. The encoded protein is CASSLNYRGERGYTF.

The chain couples TRBV18 to TRBJ2-5; 7 nucleotides agree with TRBD1. CDR3 length: 12 residues. CDR1 and CDR2 from the germline V gene are KGHSH and LQKENI. V was pared by 4 bases and J by 5 bases, with 1 base of the junction left unmatched. Written as DNA, the CDR3 is TGTGCCAGCTCACAGGGGGCGGAGACCCAGTACTTC. As protein: CASSQGAETQYF.

This clone was recorded a few times. V is TRBV29-1 and J is TRBJ2-3; D may be TRBD2 (6 bases). Deletions cut 4 bases from V and 9 bases from J, with 11 bases between. This CDR3 has 11 residues. Per the germline V gene, CDR1 is SQVTM and CDR2 is ANQGSEA. CDR3 residues: CSVGSGLTQYF. The CDR3 DNA reads as TGCAGCGTTGGAAGCGGGCTCACGCAGTATTTT.

The rearrangement joins TRBV5-4 to TRBJ2-7, with a possible D match to TRBD1 (7 bases). V gave up 3 bases and J gave up 4 bases, with 20 bases separating them. Germline V gives CDR1 SGHNT, CDR2 YYREEE (reference sequence). The CDR3 sequence is 16 residues long. Here the CDR3 DNA reads TGTGCCAGCAGCTCGAAGACAGGGAGTGGGAGGTACGAGCAGTACTTC. Protein sequence: CASSSKTGSGRYEQYF.

The rearrangement links TRBV4-1 to TRBJ1-4; perhaps TRBD1 as D (5 bases). The CDR3 spans 15 residues. Trimming removed 0 bases from V and 7 bases from J, with 12 bases in between. In germline, CDR1 is MGHRA, CDR2 YSYEKL. The CDR3 coding sequence is TGCGCCAGCAGCCAAGAGGGCCAGGGCGTTGAAAAACTGTTTTTT. This sequence encodes CASSQEGQGVEKLFF.

This rearrangement joins TRBV30 to TRBJ1-1, with D uncertain. V was clipped by 3 bases and J by 5 bases, with 13 bases between them. Per germline, CDR1 GTSNPN and CDR2 SVGIG (reference sequence). This CDR3 has 13 amino acids. CDR3 amino acids: CAWRHGGETEAFF. CDR3 nucleotide sequence: TGTGCCTGGAGACACGGAGGAGAAACTGAAGCTTTCTTT.

This clone was counted once. The chain is built from TRBV9 and TRBJ2-3; D gene unclear. This CDR3 comprises 14 residues. Trimming stripped 3 bases from V and 2 bases from J, with 10 bases between. Germline values: CDR1 SGDLS, CDR2 YYNGEE. CDR3 sequence reads: CASSATGSTDTQYF. CDR3 in DNA: TGTGCCAGCAGCGCTACTGGTTCCACAGATACGCAGTATTTT.

CDR3 coding DNA: TGTGCCAGCAGCACGGGACAGGGGTACAATGAGCAGTTCTTC. It encodes CASSTGQGYNEQFF. The rearrangement uses TRBV7-6 and TRBJ2-1; 10 bases are a match to TRBD1. In germline, CDR1 is SGHVS, CDR2 FNYEAQ. Trimming removed 5 bases from V and 4 bases from J; junction bases left unmatched: 2. The CDR3 has 14 residues.

This clone was seen a handful of times. The chain employs TRBV7-2 and TRBJ1-2; D remains ambiguous. The CDR3 sequence is 13 residues long. Trimming shortened V by 4 bases and J by 4 bases, and 10 bases separated the two germline ends. Looked up from germline, CDR1 is SGHTA and CDR2 is FQGNSA. The CDR3 loop is CASSSSQVYGYTF. The CDR3 DNA reads as TGTGCCAGCAGCTCCAGTCAGGTCTATGGCTACACCTTC. The full variable domain, in which reference TRBV7-2 and TRBJ1-2 provide the parts outside the CDR3, is GAGVSQSPSNKVTEKGKDVELRCDPISGHTALYWYRQSLGQGLEFLIYFQGNSAPDKSGLPSDRFSAERTGGSVSTLTIQRTQQEDSAVYLCASSSSQVYGYTFGSGTRLTVV.

The chain has TRBV28 and TRBJ1-1, with D possibly being TRBD1 (5 bases). The CDR3 consists of 13 residues. Germline V lookup: CDR1 MDHEN, CDR2 SYDVKM. V dropped 10 bases and J dropped 1 base, with 13 bases sitting between them. This CDR3 reads CATRQPENTEAFF. The CDR3 DNA reads as TGTGCCACCCGACAGCCCGAGAACACTGAAGCTTTCTTT. The full variable domain, its missing parts supplied by reference TRBV28 and TRBJ1-1, is DVKVTQSSRYLVKRTGEKVFLECVQDMDHENMFWYRQDPGLGLRLIYFSYDVKMKEKGDIPEGYSVSREKKERFSLILESASTNQTSMYLCATRQPENTEAFFGQGTRLTVV.

This clone was seen a single time. The chain combines TRBV13 with TRBJ1-4; 11 positions agree with TRBD1. The CDR3 loop spans 18 amino acids. V lost 4 bases, J lost 7 bases, and 14 bases stayed unmatched. Germline CDR1 is PRHDT and CDR2 is FYEKMQ (reference sequence). As DNA, the CDR3 is TGTGCCAGCAGCTCAGGGTTTTCGCTGGACAGGGGGCCTGAAAAACTGTTTTTT. It specifies CASSSGFSLDRGPEKLFF.